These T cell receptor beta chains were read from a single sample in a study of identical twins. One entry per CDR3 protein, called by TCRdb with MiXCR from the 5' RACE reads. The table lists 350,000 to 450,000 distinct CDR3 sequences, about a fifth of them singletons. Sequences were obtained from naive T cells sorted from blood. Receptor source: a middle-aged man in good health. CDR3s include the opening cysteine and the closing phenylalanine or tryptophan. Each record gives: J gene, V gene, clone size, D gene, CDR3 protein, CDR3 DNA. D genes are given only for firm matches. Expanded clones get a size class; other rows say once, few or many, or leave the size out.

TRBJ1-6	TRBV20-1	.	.	CSARGSSYNSPLHF	TGCAGTGCCCGTGGGAGCTCCTATAATTCACCCCTCCACTTT
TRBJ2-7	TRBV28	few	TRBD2	CASSYQRGAYEQYF	TGTGCCAGCAGCTACCAGCGGGGGGCGTACGAGCAGTACTTC
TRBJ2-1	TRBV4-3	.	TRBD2	CASSQELAGVPNEQFF	TGCGCCAGCAGCCAAGAGTTAGCGGGAGTGCCCAATGAGCAGTTCTTC
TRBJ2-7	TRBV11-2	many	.	CASSPRYEQYF	TGTGCCAGCAGCCCACGGTACGAGCAGTACTTC
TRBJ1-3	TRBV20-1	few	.	CSAREEQGTGNTIYF	TGCAGTGCTAGAGAAGAACAGGGAACCGGAAACACCATATATTTT
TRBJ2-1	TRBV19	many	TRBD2	CASSPHHGGAYNEQFF	TGTGCCAGTAGTCCCCACCACGGGGGGGCTTACAATGAGCAGTTCTTC
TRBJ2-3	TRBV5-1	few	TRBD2	CASSFGTSGRLSTDTQYF	TGCGCCAGCAGCTTCGGGACTAGCGGCCGACTTAGCACAGATACGCAGTATTTT
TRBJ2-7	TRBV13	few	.	CASSTPRGENYEQYF	TGTGCCAGCAGCACTCCCAGGGGGGAGAACTACGAGCAGTACTTC
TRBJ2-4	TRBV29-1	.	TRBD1	CSVQDRAWAKNIQYF	TGCAGCGTTCAGGACAGGGCATGGGCCAAAAACATTCAGTACTTC
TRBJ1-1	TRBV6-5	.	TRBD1	CASSYGTGATEAFF	TGTGCCAGCAGTTACGGGACAGGGGCCACTGAAGCTTTCTTT
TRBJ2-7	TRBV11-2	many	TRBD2	CASSIERGASYEQYF	TGTGCCAGCAGCATCGAGCGGGGGGCCTCCTACGAGCAGTACTTC
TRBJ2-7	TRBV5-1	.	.	CASSGSVTYEQYF	TGCGCCAGCAGTGGTTCGGTGACCTACGAGCAGTACTTC